This TCR beta chain originates from a study of post-analysis software for immune sequencing data. Study-level information: Clinical courses comprised relapsing-remitting, secondary progressive and progressive-relapsing multiple sclerosis. Study-level findings and limits: Strong co-clustering by F measure was seen for same-batch samples. Patients had higher frequencies than controls of roughly five TRBV segments, including TRBV5-6, TRBV5-1 and TRBV20-1. Multiple sclerosis patients showed significantly lower normalized Chao1 diversity than controls did.

Trimming stripped 1 base from V and 8 bases from J, with 14 bases between. The CDR3 loop spans 15 amino acids. Unique molecular identifiers tagged the TCR beta cDNA libraries. Roughly 500,000 cDNA molecules were obtained per 1 to 10 million input T cells. TCRdb re-called the PCR reads with MiXCR, one entry per CDR3 protein. The sample lists approximately 770,000 distinct CDR3 sequences, 35% to 55% occurring once. In regard to this clonotype: Its target is unknown.

Source material: blood. This chain joins TRBV12-3 or TRBV12-4 and TRBJ1-4, with D unresolved. The clonotype comes from a girl under 18 with multiple sclerosis. CDR3 loop: CASSLGAHGGEKLFF. CDR3 bases: TGTGCCAGCAGTTTAGGGGCCCACGGAGGCGAAAAACTGTTTTTT.